This TCR beta chain was sequenced in a study of blood T cells in healthy people across ages. PCR was performed a second time for about 6 to 12 cycles using a sample-barcoded 5' primer and a J-beta primer mix. TCRdb re-called the 5' RACE reads through MiXCR, storing one row per CDR3 protein. Of about 1.1 million distinct CDR3 sequences listed, less than 45% are singletons. This CDR3 has 16 residues. Germline assignment: CDR1 LGHNT and CDR2 FRNRAP. The V gene lost 5 bases and the J gene lost 3 bases, with 17 bases spanning the gap. The chain is built from TRBV12-5 and TRBJ2-1; weak D call: TRBD1 (6 bases). Sequenced sample: blood. The origin of this receptor is a young man in good health. The CDR3 loop reads CASGPPSGTHYNEQFF. The DNA for the CDR3 is TGTGCTAGTGGTCCCCCCTCCGGGACACACTACAATGAGCAGTTCTTC.